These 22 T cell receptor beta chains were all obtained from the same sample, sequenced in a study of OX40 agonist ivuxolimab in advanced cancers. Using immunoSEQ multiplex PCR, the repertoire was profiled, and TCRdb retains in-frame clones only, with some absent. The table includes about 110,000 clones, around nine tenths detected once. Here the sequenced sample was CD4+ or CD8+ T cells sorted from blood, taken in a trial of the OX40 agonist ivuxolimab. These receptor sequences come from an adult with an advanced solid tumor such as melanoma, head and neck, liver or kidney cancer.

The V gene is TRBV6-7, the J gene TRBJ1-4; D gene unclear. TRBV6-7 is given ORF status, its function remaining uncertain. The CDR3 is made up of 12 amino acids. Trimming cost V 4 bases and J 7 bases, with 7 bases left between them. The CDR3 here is CASSFRPEKLFF. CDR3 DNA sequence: TGTGCCAGCAGTTTCCGTCCTGAAAAACTGTTTTTT.

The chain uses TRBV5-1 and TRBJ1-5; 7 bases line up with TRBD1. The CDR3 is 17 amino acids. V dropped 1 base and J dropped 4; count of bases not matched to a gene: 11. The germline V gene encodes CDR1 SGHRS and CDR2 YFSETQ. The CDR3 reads CASSLIKGTEPNQPQHF. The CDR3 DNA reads TGCGCCAGCAGCTTGATAAAGGGGACAGAACCTAATCAGCCCCAGCATTTT.

The CDR3 here is CAIRGGSTDTQYF. Written as DNA, the CDR3 is TGTGCCATCAGAGGGGGGAGCACAGATACGCAGTATTTT. The rearrangement joins TRBV10-3 to TRBJ2-3; either TRBD1 or TRBD2 may fit D (6 bases each). The germline CDR1 and CDR2 sequences are ENHRY and SYGVKD. The V end lost 6 bases, the J end lost 0 bases, and 7 bases lay between the germline ends. The CDR3 loop spans 13 amino acids.

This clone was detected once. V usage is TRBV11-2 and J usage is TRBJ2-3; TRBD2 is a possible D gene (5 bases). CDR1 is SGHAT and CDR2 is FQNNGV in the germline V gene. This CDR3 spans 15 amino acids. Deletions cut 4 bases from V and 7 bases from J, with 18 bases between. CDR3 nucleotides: TGTGCCAGCAGCTCTATAGAGGGTAGTCTTTATACGCAGTATTTT. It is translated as CASSSIEGSLYTQYF.

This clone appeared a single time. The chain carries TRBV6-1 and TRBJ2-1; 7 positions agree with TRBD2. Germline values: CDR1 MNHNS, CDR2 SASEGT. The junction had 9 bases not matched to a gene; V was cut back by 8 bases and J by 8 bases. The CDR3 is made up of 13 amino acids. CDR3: CASATSFSHEQFF. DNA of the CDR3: TGTGCCAGCGCGACTAGCTTCAGTCATGAGCAGTTCTTC.

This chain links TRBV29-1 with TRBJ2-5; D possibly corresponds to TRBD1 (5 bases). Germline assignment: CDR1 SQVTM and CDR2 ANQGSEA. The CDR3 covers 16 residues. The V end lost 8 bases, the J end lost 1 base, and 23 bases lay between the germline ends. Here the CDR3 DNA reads TGCAGCTTTGGGCGTCAGAGGCTCCAGGGCCAAGAGACCCAGTACTTC. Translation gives CSFGRQRLQGQETQYF.

The CDR3 reads CATTDRSGYGYTF. The CDR3 DNA reads as TGTGCCACTACGGACAGGTCAGGCTATGGCTACACCTTC. The genes are TRBV6-5 and TRBJ1-2; 7 positions agree with TRBD1. The CDR3 covers 13 residues. J gave up 4 bases and V 10 bases, and 9 bases lay outside the gene matches. Germline V gene data show CDR1 as MNHEY and CDR2 as SVGAGI.

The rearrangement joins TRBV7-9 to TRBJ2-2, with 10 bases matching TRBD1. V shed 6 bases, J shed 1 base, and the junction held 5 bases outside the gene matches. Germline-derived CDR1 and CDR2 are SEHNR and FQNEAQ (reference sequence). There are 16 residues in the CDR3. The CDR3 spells CASRTGQGVNTGELFF. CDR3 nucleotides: TGTGCCAGCAGGACCGGACAGGGGGTGAACACCGGGGAGCTGTTTTTT.

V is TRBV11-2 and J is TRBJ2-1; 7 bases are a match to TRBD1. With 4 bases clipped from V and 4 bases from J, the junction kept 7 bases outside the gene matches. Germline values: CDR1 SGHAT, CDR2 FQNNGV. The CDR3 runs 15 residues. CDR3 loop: CASSSRQGTYNEQFF. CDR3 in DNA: TGTGCCAGCAGCTCAAGACAGGGAACATACAATGAGCAGTTCTTC.

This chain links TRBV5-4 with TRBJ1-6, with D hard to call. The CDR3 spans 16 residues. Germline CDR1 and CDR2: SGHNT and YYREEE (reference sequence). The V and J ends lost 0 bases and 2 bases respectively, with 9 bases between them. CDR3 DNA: TGTGCCAGCAGCTTGGGTATCTACCCCTATAATTCACCCCTCCACTTT. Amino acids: CASSLGIYPYNSPLHF. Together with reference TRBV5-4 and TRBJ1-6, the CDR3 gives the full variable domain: ETGVTQSPTHLIKTRGQQVTLRCSSQSGHNTVSWYQQALGQGPQFIFQYYREEENGRGNFPPRFSGLQFPNYSSELNVNALELDDSALYLCASSLGIYPYNSPLHFGNGTRLTVT.

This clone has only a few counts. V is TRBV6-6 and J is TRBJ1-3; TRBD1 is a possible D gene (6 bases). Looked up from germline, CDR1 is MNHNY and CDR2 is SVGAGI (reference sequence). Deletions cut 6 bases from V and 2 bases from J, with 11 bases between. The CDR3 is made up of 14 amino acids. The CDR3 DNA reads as TGTGCCAGCAGCCAACGGGACACTGGAAACACCATATATTTT. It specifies CASSQRDTGNTIYF.

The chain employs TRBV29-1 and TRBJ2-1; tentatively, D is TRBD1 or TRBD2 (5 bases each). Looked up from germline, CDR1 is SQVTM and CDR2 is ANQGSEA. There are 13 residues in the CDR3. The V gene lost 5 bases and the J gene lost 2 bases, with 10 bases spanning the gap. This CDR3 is CSVLGATYNEQFF. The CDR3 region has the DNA TGCAGCGTTCTCGGGGCCACCTACAATGAGCAGTTCTTC.

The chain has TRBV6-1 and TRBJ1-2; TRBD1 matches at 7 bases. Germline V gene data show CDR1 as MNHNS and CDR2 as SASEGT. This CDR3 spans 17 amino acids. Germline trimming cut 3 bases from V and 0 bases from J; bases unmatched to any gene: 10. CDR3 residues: CASSDNTPGQTNYGYTF. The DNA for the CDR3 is TGTGCCAGCAGTGATAATACGCCGGGACAGACTAACTATGGCTACACCTTC.

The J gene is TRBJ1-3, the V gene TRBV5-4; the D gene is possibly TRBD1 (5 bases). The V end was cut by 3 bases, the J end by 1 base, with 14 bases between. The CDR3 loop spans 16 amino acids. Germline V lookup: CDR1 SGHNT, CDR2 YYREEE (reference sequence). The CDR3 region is CASSSNQGGSGNTIYF. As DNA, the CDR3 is TGTGCCAGCAGCTCTAACCAGGGTGGATCTGGAAACACCATATATTTT.

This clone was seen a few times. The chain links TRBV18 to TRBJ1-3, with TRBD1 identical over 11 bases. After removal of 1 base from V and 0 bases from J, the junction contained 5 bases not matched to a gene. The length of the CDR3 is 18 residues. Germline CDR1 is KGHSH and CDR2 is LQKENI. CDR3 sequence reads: CASSPRTGTGGSGNTIYF. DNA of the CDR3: TGTGCCAGCTCACCACGAACCGGGACAGGGGGCTCTGGAAACACCATATATTTT.

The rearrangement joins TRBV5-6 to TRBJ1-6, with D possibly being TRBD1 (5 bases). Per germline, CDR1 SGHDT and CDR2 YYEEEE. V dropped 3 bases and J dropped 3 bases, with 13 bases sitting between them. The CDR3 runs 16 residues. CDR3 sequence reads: CASSYLDRFYNSPLHF. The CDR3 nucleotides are TGTGCCAGCAGCTACTTAGACAGATTCTATAATTCACCCCTCCACTTT. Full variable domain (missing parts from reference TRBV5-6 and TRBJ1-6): DAGVTQSPTHLIKTRGQQVTLRCSPKSGHDTVSWYQQALGQGPQFIFQYYEEEERQRGNFPDRFSGHQFPNYSSELNVNALLLGDSALYLCASSYLDRFYNSPLHFGNGTRLTVT.

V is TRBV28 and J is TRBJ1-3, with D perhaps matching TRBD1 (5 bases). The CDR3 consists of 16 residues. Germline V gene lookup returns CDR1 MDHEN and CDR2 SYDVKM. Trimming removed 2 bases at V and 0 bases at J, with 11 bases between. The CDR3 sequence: CASSLQGQSSGNTIYF. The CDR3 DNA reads TGTGCCAGCAGTTTACAGGGCCAAAGCTCTGGAAACACCATATATTTT.

The CDR3 region is CASSFLFGTYEQYF. The CDR3 DNA reads as TGTGCCAGCAGCTTCCTCTTTGGCACCTACGAGCAGTACTTC. The chain carries TRBV7-2 and TRBJ2-7; the D is unclear. V lost 3 bases to trimming and J lost 2 bases, with 11 bases between them. Germline loops: CDR1 SGHTA, CDR2 FQGNSA. The CDR3 length is 14 residues.

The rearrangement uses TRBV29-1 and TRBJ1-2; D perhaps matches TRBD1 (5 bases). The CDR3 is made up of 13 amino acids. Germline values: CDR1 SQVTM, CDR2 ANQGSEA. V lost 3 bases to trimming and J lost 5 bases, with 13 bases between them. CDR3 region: CSVERGVWYGYTF. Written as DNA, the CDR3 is TGCAGCGTTGAGAGGGGTGTTTGGTATGGCTACACCTTC.

The CDR3 DNA sequence: TGTGCCAGCAGCGTTGGGAGGTCGACAGATACGCAGTATTTT. Protein: CASSVGRSTDTQYF. V gene TRBV7-3 combines with J gene TRBJ2-3, with a weak D call TRBD2 (6 bases). From germline, CDR1 is SGHTA and CDR2 FQGTGA. The CDR3 runs 14 residues. Deletions cut 5 bases from V and 3 bases from J, with 12 bases between.

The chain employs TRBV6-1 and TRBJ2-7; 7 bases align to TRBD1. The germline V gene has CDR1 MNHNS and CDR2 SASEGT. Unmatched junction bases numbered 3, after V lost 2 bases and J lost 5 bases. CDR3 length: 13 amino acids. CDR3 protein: CASSERGLNEQYF. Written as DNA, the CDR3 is TGTGCCAGCAGTGAAAGGGGGCTCAACGAGCAGTACTTC.

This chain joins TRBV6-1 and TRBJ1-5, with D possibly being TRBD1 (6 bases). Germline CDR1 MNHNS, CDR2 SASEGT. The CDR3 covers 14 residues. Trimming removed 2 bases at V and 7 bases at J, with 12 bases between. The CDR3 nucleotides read TGTGCCAGCAGTGAAAGGACAGTCACCCAGCCCCAGCATTTT. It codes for CASSERTVTQPQHF.